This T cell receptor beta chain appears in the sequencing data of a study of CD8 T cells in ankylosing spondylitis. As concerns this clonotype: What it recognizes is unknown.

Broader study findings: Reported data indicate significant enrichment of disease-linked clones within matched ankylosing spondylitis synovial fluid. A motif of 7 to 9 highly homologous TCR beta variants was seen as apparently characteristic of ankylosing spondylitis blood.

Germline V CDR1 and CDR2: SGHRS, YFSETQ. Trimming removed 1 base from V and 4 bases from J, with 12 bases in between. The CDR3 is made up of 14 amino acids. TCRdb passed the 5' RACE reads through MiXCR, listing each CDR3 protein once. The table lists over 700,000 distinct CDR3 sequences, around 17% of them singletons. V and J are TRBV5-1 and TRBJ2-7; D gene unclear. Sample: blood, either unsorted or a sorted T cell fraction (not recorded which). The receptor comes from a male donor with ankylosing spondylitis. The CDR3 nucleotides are TGCGCCAGCAGCTTGCTTGGAGAAGGTTACGAGCAGTACTTC. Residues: CASSLLGEGYEQYF.